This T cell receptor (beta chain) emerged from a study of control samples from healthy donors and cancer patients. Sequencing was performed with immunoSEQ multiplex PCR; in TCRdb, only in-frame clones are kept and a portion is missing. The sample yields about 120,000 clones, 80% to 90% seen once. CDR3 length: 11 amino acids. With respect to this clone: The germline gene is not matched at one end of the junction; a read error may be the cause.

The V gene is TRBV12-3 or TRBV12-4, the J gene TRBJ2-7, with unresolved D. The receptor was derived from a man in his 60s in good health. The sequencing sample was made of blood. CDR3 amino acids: CASSLTFIIAF. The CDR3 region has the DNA TGTGCCAGCAGTTTAACCTTCATAATTGCCTTC.